Listed here are 27 T cell receptor beta chains from one sample, sequenced in a study of CD8 T cells in Susac syndrome. With random hexamers, reverse transcription was performed on 0.5 to 1 ug of RNA. From the immunoSEQ multiplex PCR reads, TCRdb called clonotypes with MiXCR, one entry per CDR3 protein. Of about 150,000 distinct CDR3 sequences in the sample, approximately 95% are singletons; the top ten hold about 0.16%. Sequenced material: CD4+ T cells from PBMCs. The origin of the receptors is a human donor with Susac syndrome.

The V and J genes are TRBV7-9 and TRBJ2-7; a possible D gene is TRBD2 (5 bases). Deletions cut 10 bases from V and 3 bases from J, with 16 bases between. Germline CDR1 is SEHNR and CDR2 is FQNEAQ (reference sequence). The CDR3 spans 13 residues. CDR3 residues: CATGMATNYEQYF. CDR3 nucleotide sequence: TGTGCCACCGGGATGGCGACAAACTACGAGCAGTACTTC.

The chain couples TRBV19 to TRBJ1-3; no reliable D call. From germline, CDR1 is LNHDA and CDR2 SQIVND (reference sequence). Trimming stripped 3 bases from V and 1 base from J, with 10 bases between. There are 15 residues in the CDR3. This chain's CDR3 is CASSIPRRSGNTIYF. CDR3 DNA sequence: TGTGCCAGTAGTATCCCAAGAAGATCTGGAAACACCATATATTTT. The full variable domain, with the rest looked up from reference TRBV19 and TRBJ1-3, is DGGITQSPKYLFRKEGQNVTLSCEQNLNHDAMYWYRQDPGQGLRLIYYSQIVNDFQKGDIAEGYSVSREKKESFPLTVTSAQKNPTAFYLCASSIPRRSGNTIYFGEGSWLTVV.

V gene TRBV5-1 combines with J gene TRBJ2-5; 9 nucleotides line up with TRBD1. Germline loops: CDR1 SGHRS, CDR2 YFSETQ. The CDR3 has 15 amino acids. V shed 4 bases, J shed 2 bases, and the junction held 6 bases outside the gene matches. This chain's CDR3 is CASSSSTGGQETQYF. The CDR3 DNA reads TGCGCCAGCAGCAGCTCGACAGGGGGACAAGAGACCCAGTACTTC.

The genes are TRBV20-1 and TRBJ2-2; 11 nucleotides match TRBD2. The CDR3 sequence is 16 residues long. Trimming removed 2 bases from V and 5 bases from J; junction bases left unmatched: 7. CDR1 and CDR2 from the germline V gene are DFQATT and SNEGSKA (reference sequence). The CDR3 sequence: CSARYSGGARTGELFF. The CDR3 nucleotides are TGCAGTGCTAGATATAGCGGGGGGGCCCGAACCGGGGAGCTGTTTTTT.

The chain links TRBV12-3 or TRBV12-4 to TRBJ2-2, with a weak D call TRBD2 (5 bases). Trimming shortened V by 6 bases and J by 1 base, and 12 bases separated the two germline ends. The CDR3 is 15 residues long. CDR3 amino acids: CASSPLGENTGELFF. As DNA, the CDR3 is TGTGCCAGCAGCCCCCTGGGAGAGAACACCGGGGAGCTGTTTTTT.

This rearrangement joins TRBV6-6 to TRBJ2-7; tentatively, D is TRBD2 (5 bases). The V and J ends lost 0 bases and 1 base respectively, with 10 bases between them. Germline assignment: CDR1 MNHNY and CDR2 SVGAGI (reference sequence). The CDR3 extends over 15 amino acids. CDR3 DNA: TGTGCCAGCAGTTACTCGAGCGGTAGGTCCTACGAGCAGTACTTC. Translation: CASSYSSGRSYEQYF.

The chain uses TRBV5-6 and TRBJ1-2, with D uncertain. The V end lost 4 bases, the J end lost 4 bases, and 14 bases lay between the germline ends. CDR3 size: 14 residues. Germline V lookup: CDR1 SGHDT, CDR2 YYEEEE. CDR3 amino acids: CASSVTGLLYGYTF. CDR3 nucleotide sequence: TGTGCCAGCAGCGTTACTGGGTTACTCTATGGCTACACCTTC.

In its sample, this clonotype was seen once. V is TRBV6-2 or TRBV6-3 and J is TRBJ2-5; unclear D gene. Germline CDR1 is MNHEY and CDR2 is SVGEGT. The CDR3 loop spans 11 amino acids. V lost 7 bases and J 5 bases, leaving 8 bases between the germline ends. This chain's CDR3 is CASTQRETQYF. As DNA, the CDR3 is TGTGCCAGCACCCAAAGGGAGACCCAGTACTTC.

The rearrangement links TRBV5-6 to TRBJ2-5; 8 bases fit TRBD1. Germline V gives CDR1 SGHDT, CDR2 YYEEEE. The CDR3 extends over 15 amino acids. Trimming at V came to 4 bases and at J to 2 bases, leaving 7 bases not matched to a gene. The CDR3 reads CASSPGQGRQETQYF. In nucleotides, the CDR3 is TGTGCCAGCAGCCCCGGACAGGGAAGGCAAGAGACCCAGTACTTC.

V is TRBV29-1 and J is TRBJ2-7; possible D gene TRBD1, 6 bases. Trimming removed 0 bases at V and 10 bases at J, with 10 bases between. This CDR3 has 11 amino acids. Germline assignment: CDR1 SQVTM and CDR2 ANQGSEA. Written as DNA, the CDR3 is TGCAGCGTTGAAGATCAACAGGGACAGTACTTC. Protein: CSVEDQQGQYF.

This clonotype was detected only a few times. One end of the junction does not line up with germline, which may come from a read error. This sequence joins TRBV5-4 and TRBJ1-1; D gene unclear. This CDR3 is built from 13 residues. The germline CDR1 and CDR2 sequences are SGHNT and YYREEE (reference sequence). The CDR3 spells CASSLGRGTEAFF. The CDR3 bases are TGTGCCAGCAGTTTGGGGAGAGGCACTGAAGCTTTCTTT.

This rearrangement joins TRBV29-1 to TRBJ1-2; D remains ambiguous. V was trimmed by 7 bases and J by 14 bases, leaving 23 bases between them. This CDR3 comprises 12 residues. The germline V gene encodes CDR1 SQVTM and CDR2 ANQGSEA. The CDR3 nucleotides are TGCAGCGCGTTGGGCCAGGCCGTTGAGGATACCTTC. It codes for CSALGQAVEDTF.

The chain is built from TRBV9 and TRBJ2-5; D unclear. Trimming took 3 bases from V and 11 from J, leaving 14 bases between them. Germline V CDR1 and CDR2: SGDLS, YYNGEE. The CDR3 spans 12 residues. CDR3 nucleotide sequence: TGTGCCAGCAGCGGTCAAGGAGTCCTACAGTACTTC. Translation: CASSGQGVLQYF.

V and J are TRBV7-3 and TRBJ2-2; 9 bases map to TRBD1. V lost 5 bases to trimming and J lost 8 bases; unmatched junction nucleotides: 6. Looked up from germline, CDR1 is SGHTA and CDR2 is FQGTGA. The CDR3 is 14 residues long. In nucleotides, the CDR3 is TGTGCCAGCAGCCGGGACAGGGACGGAGGGGAGCTGTTTTTT. Protein product: CASSRDRDGGELFF.

The chain is built from TRBV2 and TRBJ1-6; D perhaps matches TRBD1 (5 bases). The V end lost 6 bases, the J end lost 5 bases, and 17 bases lay between the germline ends. The CDR3 length is 16 residues. The germline V gene has CDR1 SNHLY and CDR2 FYNNEI. CDR3 loop: CASSARAGGDNSPLHF. In DNA form, the CDR3 reads TGTGCCAGCAGCGCACGGGCCGGGGGGGATAATTCACCCCTCCACTTT.

V is TRBV6-5 and J is TRBJ2-5; 14 bases fit TRBD2. V was pared by 2 bases and J by 5 bases, with 10 bases of the junction left unmatched. The CDR3 is 18 amino acids. The germline V gene has CDR1 MNHEY and CDR2 SVGAGI. The CDR3 is CASSYRTWTSGGMETQYF. In DNA form, the CDR3 reads TGTGCCAGCAGTTACCGTACTTGGACTAGCGGGGGGATGGAGACCCAGTACTTC.

The chain couples TRBV4-2 to TRBJ2-7; a possible D gene is TRBD2 (5 bases). V dropped 0 bases and J dropped 3 bases, with 15 bases sitting between them. Germline V gene lookup returns CDR1 LGHNA and CDR2 YNFKEQ. The CDR3 spans 16 residues. The DNA of the CDR3 is TGTGCCAGCAGCCAAGAAGCGGACCCCGGGATCTACGAGCAGTACTTC. Its protein product is CASSQEADPGIYEQYF.

This chain links TRBV4-2 with TRBJ1-2; no reliable D call. This CDR3 is built from 15 residues. CDR1 LGHNA and CDR2 YNFKEQ come from the germline V gene. Between the trimmed V and J ends, which lost 0 bases and 5 bases, there was a span of 13 bases. The CDR3 bases are TGTGCCAGCAGCCAAGATCAATCTTCGGGTTATGGCTACACCTTC. This encodes CASSQDQSSGYGYTF.

The CDR3 loop reads CAARDSGANVLTF. The CDR3 region has the DNA TGTGCCGCTCGGGACTCTGGGGCCAACGTCCTGACTTTC. V and J are TRBV6-5 and TRBJ2-6; a weak D match, TRBD2 (5 bases). Trimming removed 11 bases at V and 0 bases at J, with 8 bases between. This CDR3 has 13 amino acids. Germline CDR1 and CDR2: MNHEY and SVGAGI.

V and J are TRBV7-3 and TRBJ2-5; D gene ambiguous. Trimming stripped 5 bases from V and 5 bases from J, with 18 bases between. Germline CDR1 is SGHTA and CDR2 is FQGTGA. The CDR3 has 15 residues. The DNA of the CDR3 is TGTGCCAGCAGCCCACGCCCGGTTAGATTGGAGACCCAGTACTTC. Protein product: CASSPRPVRLETQYF.

V gene TRBV20-1 combines with J gene TRBJ1-1; a possible D gene is TRBD1 (6 bases). V lost 6 bases and J lost 1, with 15 bases in between. Germline lookup yields CDR1 DFQATT and CDR2 SNEGSKA (reference sequence). The CDR3 is 14 amino acids. The CDR3 reads CSAKTPGQNTEAFF. In DNA form, the CDR3 reads TGCAGTGCCAAAACACCGGGACAGAACACTGAAGCTTTCTTT.

The chain carries TRBV4-3 and TRBJ2-6; D unresolved. CDR3 length equals 18 residues. The V gene's germline CDR1 is LGHNA and CDR2 YSLEER. V gave up 0 bases and J gave up 0 bases, with 12 bases separating them. The chain's CDR3 is CASSQDGGPGSGANVLTF. In DNA form, the CDR3 reads TGCGCCAGCAGCCAAGACGGCGGTCCCGGCTCTGGGGCCAACGTCCTGACTTTC.

The chain uses TRBV27 and TRBJ1-6; D call uncertain. The ends were cut back, 5 bases at V and 10 bases at J, with 21 bases in the middle. CDR1 MNHEY and CDR2 SMNVEV come from the germline V gene (reference sequence). This CDR3 has 16 residues. The CDR3 sequence: CASSTVLGSSVSPLHF. The CDR3 DNA reads TGTGCCAGCAGTACCGTTCTGGGGAGCTCCGTGTCACCCCTCCACTTT.

The chain employs TRBV20-1 and TRBJ2-7; 8 positions match TRBD1. Unmatched junction bases numbered 5, after V lost 5 bases and J lost 2 bases. The CDR3 runs 13 residues. Germline V gene sequence: CDR1 DFQATT, CDR2 SNEGSKA (reference sequence). CDR3 protein: CSASTGAAYEQYF. CDR3 sequence (DNA): TGCAGTGCTTCGACAGGGGCGGCCTACGAGCAGTACTTC.

J is TRBJ1-1 and V is TRBV7-2; D is unclear. The length of the CDR3 is 14 residues. Per germline, CDR1 SGHTA and CDR2 FQGNSA. With 5 bases removed from V and 1 base from J, the gap between germline ends came to 11 bases. CDR3 sequence: CASSRGGKNTEAFF. The CDR3 nucleotides read TGTGCCAGCAGCCGGGGAGGGAAGAACACTGAAGCTTTCTTT.

V gene TRBV11-2 combines with J gene TRBJ2-3; 12 positions agree with TRBD2. The trim removed 6 bases at V and 2 bases at J, leaving 6 bases unmatched. The CDR3 covers 16 residues. Germline-derived CDR1 and CDR2 are SGHAT and FQNNGV. CDR3 sequence: CASRTTSGGPTDTQYF. In nucleotides, the CDR3 is TGTGCCAGCAGGACGACTAGCGGGGGACCCACAGATACGCAGTATTTT.

This chain links TRBV2 with TRBJ1-4; 8 bases map to TRBD1. V shed 6 bases, J shed 5 bases, and the junction held 2 bases outside the gene matches. CDR1 is SNHLY, CDR2 FYNNEI, per germline. This CDR3 region has 13 residues. This chain's CDR3 is CASRRTGNEKLFF. The CDR3 DNA reads TGTGCCAGCAGGAGGACAGGGAATGAAAAACTGTTTTTT.